This T cell receptor (beta chain) is drawn from a study of blood T cell repertoires in COVID-19. J lost 0 bases, V lost 2 bases, and 7 bases had no gene match. Germline V CDR1 and CDR2: MNHEY, SVGEGT. CDR3 length: 17 residues. Here immunoSEQ multiplex PCR was the method, and the copy in TCRdb shows in-frame clones only, minus some. The sample has fewer than 200,000 clones; roughly 79% are singletons. This clone was picked up a small number of times. V gene TRBV6-2 or TRBV6-3 combines with J gene TRBJ2-3, with TRBD1 matching 8 bases. This clonotype was obtained from a woman at least 80 years old with COVID-19, enrolled during active disease. The sample consisted of peripheral blood. The CDR3 protein is CASSYGQGASSTDTQYF. The CDR3 nucleotides read TGTGCCAGCAGTTACGGGCAGGGGGCCTCTAGCACAGATACGCAGTATTTT.